This T cell receptor beta chain was sequenced in a study of graft-versus-host responses after intestinal transplantation. Study-level information: Anti-thymocyte globulin was used for induction in all recipients, who then took tacrolimus and steroids for approximately 3 years. Broader study findings: GvH clonotypes were identified within recipient marrow, with a subset emerging first in ileum or blood. Allografts of one patient group, those with graft-donor T cell macrochimerism, had high graft-versus-host to host-versus-graft clonal ratios. Declining HvG levels early post-transplant were linked to peak circulating GvH clone levels.

Germline V CDR1 and CDR2: LNHDA, SQIVND (reference sequence). This CDR3 has 13 residues. V was cut by 5 bases and J by 1 base, with 8 bases left in between. Clones were read by immunoSEQ multiplex PCR, and TCRdb kept only the in-frame ones, dropping some. The sample has roughly 8,200 clones, approximately 93% seen once; the top ten hold roughly 2%. The sample holds a few counts of this clone. As yet, its antigen is unknown. The material sequenced was PBMCs, taken 11 days after intestinal transplantation. J is TRBJ2-5 and V is TRBV19; no definite D call. The sequence derives from a human patient who received an intestinal transplant, so some T cells may come from the graft donor. The CDR3 sequence: CASSLTTQETQYF. CDR3 bases: TGTGCCAGTAGTCTAACCACCCAAGAGACCCAGTACTTC.